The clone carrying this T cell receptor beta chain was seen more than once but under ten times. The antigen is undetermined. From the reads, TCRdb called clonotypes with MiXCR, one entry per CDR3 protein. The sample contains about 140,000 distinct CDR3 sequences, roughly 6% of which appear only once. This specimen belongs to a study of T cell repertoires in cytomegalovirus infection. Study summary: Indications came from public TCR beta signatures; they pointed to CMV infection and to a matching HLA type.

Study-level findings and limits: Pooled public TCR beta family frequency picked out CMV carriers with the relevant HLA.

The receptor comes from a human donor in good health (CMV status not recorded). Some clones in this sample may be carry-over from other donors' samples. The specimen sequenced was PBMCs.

The CDR3 loop is CSARTASSGNTIYF. CDR3 nucleotide sequence: TGCAGTGCTAGGACAGCGAGCTCTGGAAACACCATATATTTT. The chain employs TRBV20-1 and TRBJ1-3; a possible D gene is TRBD1 (5 bases). Germline-derived CDR1 and CDR2 are DFQATT and SNEGSKA (reference sequence). The CDR3 runs to 14 residues. The V gene lost 3 bases and the J gene lost 0 bases, with 9 bases spanning the gap.